What follows are 3 T cell receptor beta chains derived from one specimen sequenced in a study of cytomegalovirus exposure and HLA in healthy donors. PCR primers comprised 60 Vbeta and 13 Jbeta primers. This table comes from immunoSEQ multiplex PCR, and its TCRdb copy is limited to in-frame clones, with some not included. The sample lists more than 100,000 clones, over 65% occurring once. Material for sequencing was PBMCs. The receptors derive from a woman aged 25 to 39 in good health and CMV-seropositive.

The gene calls are TRBV4-1 and TRBJ1-4; D is perhaps TRBD1 (6 bases). The CDR3 consists of 16 residues. Between the trimmed V and J ends, which lost 4 bases and 3 bases, there was a span of 15 bases. Per germline, CDR1 MGHRA and CDR2 YSYEKL. In DNA, the CDR3 is TGCGCCAGCAGCCCATACTTAGACAGGTCTAATGAAAAACTGTTTTTT. Translation: CASSPYLDRSNEKLFF.

This chain connects TRBV5-4 to TRBJ2-7; TRBD2 agrees at 11 bases. Germline CDR1 is SGHNT and CDR2 is YYREEE (reference sequence). This CDR3 region has 16 residues. The V gene end was trimmed by 4 bases and the J gene end by 3 bases; junction bases not matched to a gene: 9. The CDR3 protein is CASSPSTSGGNYEQYF. CDR3 in DNA: TGTGCCAGCAGCCCGAGTACTAGCGGGGGCAACTACGAGCAGTACTTC.

This sequence joins TRBV28 and TRBJ2-7, with TRBD2 as a possible D gene (5 bases). The V gene's germline CDR1 is MDHEN and CDR2 SYDVKM. Trimming stripped 3 bases from V and 3 bases from J, with 6 bases between. This CDR3 is built from 12 residues. The CDR3 bases are TGTGCCAGCAGTTTTGGGAGCTACGAGCAGTACTTC. Translation: CASSFGSYEQYF.